This T cell receptor beta chain was obtained from a study of CD8 T cells in ankylosing spondylitis. Generation of TCR beta libraries employed quantitative 5'-RACE incorporating molecular barcodes. TCRdb re-called the 5' RACE reads through MiXCR, storing one row per CDR3 protein. The table includes about 140,000 distinct CDR3 sequences, approximately 10% detected once. CDR1 and CDR2 from the germline V gene are MNHEY and SMNVEV (reference sequence). The CDR3 sequence is 12 residues long. Trimming shortened V by 6 bases and J by 2 bases, and 4 bases separated the two germline ends. The sample holds a few counts of this clonotype.

What was sequenced was blood, either unsorted or a sorted T cell fraction (not recorded which). The chain has TRBV27 and TRBJ2-2; no definite D call. This sequence originates from a female donor with ankylosing spondylitis or in good health (not recorded which). This CDR3 reads CASRRNTGELFF. The CDR3 nucleotides read TGTGCCAGCAGACGAAACACCGGGGAGCTGTTTTTT.